Each of the 24 T cell receptor beta chains below was sequenced from the same sample in a study of blood T cell repertoires in COVID-19. Here immunoSEQ multiplex PCR was the method, and the copy in TCRdb shows in-frame clones only, minus some. The sample consists of about 320,000 clones, about 86% of them appearing once. Sequencing used peripheral blood. These receptors were collected from a woman in her forties or fifties with acute or convalescent COVID-19.

This sequence joins TRBV5-4 and TRBJ1-3; tentatively, D is TRBD1 (5 bases). V lost 4 bases and J 0 bases, leaving 11 bases between the germline ends. The germline V gene has CDR1 SGHNT and CDR2 YYREEE (reference sequence). The CDR3 covers 15 residues. In nucleotides, the CDR3 is TGTGCCAGCAGCCCTCAGGGAAGCTCTGGAAACACCATATATTTT. It is translated as CASSPQGSSGNTIYF.

The genes are TRBV24-1 and TRBJ1-2, with 12 bases lining up with TRBD1. J was trimmed by 7 bases and V by 5 bases; bases with no gene match: 7. CDR3 size: 15 residues. CDR1 KGHDR and CDR2 SFDVKD come from the germline V gene. DNA of the CDR3: TGTGCCACCAGTGGACCGGGACAGGGGGCCTCTGGCTACACCTTC. Translation: CATSGPGQGASGYTF.

The V and J genes are TRBV7-6 and TRBJ2-3; 8 nucleotides agree with TRBD1. The length of the CDR3 is 18 residues. CDR1 is SGHVS and CDR2 is FNYEAQ in the germline V gene. V gave up 5 bases and J gave up 2 bases; unmatched junction bases: 15. CDR3 DNA sequence: TGTGCCAGCAGCGGACCGAGGACTTGGACAGGGCTCACAGATACGCAGTATTTT. Amino acids: CASSGPRTWTGLTDTQYF.

The chain carries TRBV5-1 and TRBJ1-1, with D maybe TRBD1 (5 bases). This CDR3 is 16 amino acids long. Trimming took off 3 bases at V and 3 bases at J, with 18 bases between the two ends. Germline loops: CDR1 SGHRS, CDR2 YFSETQ. Here the CDR3 DNA reads TGCGCCAGCAGCTCTATTAGCGGCACGGGGGACACTGAAGCTTTCTTT. It is translated as CASSSISGTGDTEAFF.

V is TRBV25-1 and J is TRBJ1-1, with 7 bases lining up with TRBD1. V lost 3 bases, J lost 2 bases, and 9 bases stayed unmatched. This CDR3 is 16 amino acids long. Germline assignment: CDR1 MGHDK and CDR2 SYGVNS. CDR3 DNA sequence: TGTGCCAGCAGTGACATGAGGACAGGTCCCAACACTGAAGCTTTCTTT. Encoded protein: CASSDMRTGPNTEAFF. The full variable domain, its missing parts supplied by reference TRBV25-1 and TRBJ1-1, is EADIYQTPRYLVIGTGKKITLECSQTMGHDKMYWYQQDPGMELHLIHYSYGVNSTEKGDLSSESTVSRIRTEHFPLTLESARPSHTSQYLCASSDMRTGPNTEAFFGQGTRLTVV.

The CDR3 protein is CASSFGRNNEQFF. The CDR3 DNA sequence: TGTGCCAGCAGCTTTGGCAGAAACAATGAGCAGTTCTTC. The chain uses TRBV11-2 and TRBJ2-1; D gene ambiguous. Trimming left V 3 bases short and J 5 bases short, with 8 bases between. Germline V gives CDR1 SGHAT, CDR2 FQNNGV. The CDR3 runs 13 residues.

This chain links TRBV11-2 with TRBJ1-1; D call uncertain. Germline V gene sequence: CDR1 SGHAT, CDR2 FQNNGV. This CDR3 has 12 amino acids. Deletions cut 3 bases from V and 4 bases from J, with 6 bases between. CDR3: CASSLSSTEAFF. The CDR3 region has the DNA TGTGCCAGCAGCTTGAGTAGCACTGAAGCTTTCTTT. Full variable domain (remainder filled in from reference TRBV11-2 and TRBJ1-1): EAGVAQSPRYKIIEKRQSVAFWCNPISGHATLYWYQQILGQGPKLLIQFQNNGVVDDSQLPKDRFSAERLKGVDSTLKIQPAKLEDSAVYLCASSLSSTEAFFGQGTRLTVV.

This chain joins TRBV7-2 and TRBJ2-7; TRBD1 agrees at 11 bases. CDR1 and CDR2 from the germline V gene are SGHTA and FQGNSA. V shed 10 bases and J 0 bases; nucleotides not matched to a gene: 5. The CDR3 is 14 amino acids. The CDR3 DNA sequence: TGTGCCACCTCGGGACAGGGGGGCTCCTACGAGCAGTACTTC. This sequence encodes CATSGQGGSYEQYF.

The V and J genes are TRBV5-5 and TRBJ1-1, with a possible D match to TRBD1 (6 bases). Germline values: CDR1 SGHKS, CDR2 YYEKEE (reference sequence). The CDR3 spans 13 residues. V was clipped by 0 bases and J by 7 bases, with 10 bases between them. As DNA, the CDR3 is TGTGCCAGCAGCTTGGGTCCGGACAGTGAAGCTTTCTTT. Its protein is CASSLGPDSEAFF.

In this sample, this clone turned up a few times. The chain is built from TRBV2 and TRBJ1-6; no reliable D call. Germline V gene data show CDR1 as SNHLY and CDR2 as FYNNEI. V gave up 4 bases and J gave up 4 bases, with 5 bases separating them. The CDR3 runs 13 residues. CDR3 loop: CASSVLYNSPLHF. For the CDR3, the DNA is TGTGCCAGCAGTGTACTGTATAATTCACCCCTCCACTTT.

The V call is TRBV11-2, the J call TRBJ1-1, with D perhaps matching TRBD1 (5 bases). Trimming stripped 2 bases from V and 0 bases from J, with 7 bases between. The CDR3 extends over 14 amino acids. Germline V gene data show CDR1 as SGHAT and CDR2 as FQNNGV. CDR3 in DNA: TGTGCCAGCAGCTTACAGGGTCTGAACACTGAAGCTTTCTTT. The encoded protein is CASSLQGLNTEAFF. Together with reference TRBV11-2 and TRBJ1-1, the CDR3 gives the full variable domain: EAGVAQSPRYKIIEKRQSVAFWCNPISGHATLYWYQQILGQGPKLLIQFQNNGVVDDSQLPKDRFSAERLKGVDSTLKIQPAKLEDSAVYLCASSLQGLNTEAFFGQGTRLTVV.

This chain links TRBV19 with TRBJ1-5; D gene uncertain. Germline loops: CDR1 LNHDA, CDR2 SQIVND (reference sequence). The CDR3 totals 13 residues. The V gene lost 6 bases and the J gene lost 2 bases, with 8 bases spanning the gap. The DNA of the CDR3 is TGTGCCAGTAGGGAAGGAGGCAATCAGCCCCAGCATTTT. This sequence encodes CASREGGNQPQHF. Combining the CDR3 with reference TRBV19 and TRBJ1-5 gives the whole variable domain DGGITQSPKYLFRKEGQNVTLSCEQNLNHDAMYWYRQDPGQGLRLIYYSQIVNDFQKGDIAEGYSVSREKKESFPLTVTSAQKNPTAFYLCASREGGNQPQHFGDGTRLSIL.

V and J are TRBV5-8 and TRBJ2-3, with a possible D match to TRBD1 (6 bases). CDR1 SGHTS and CDR2 YDEGEE come from the germline V gene. Trimming left V 2 bases short and J 0 bases short, with 10 bases between. The CDR3 totals 15 residues. The chain's CDR3 is CASSFTGFSTDTQYF. The CDR3 nucleotides are TGTGCCAGCAGCTTCACAGGGTTTAGCACAGATACGCAGTATTTT.

The chain is built from TRBV18 and TRBJ1-2; the match to TRBD1 covers 7 bases. The CDR3 runs to 14 residues. The germline gives CDR1 KGHSH, CDR2 LQKENI. V was clipped by 1 base and J by 9 bases; unmatched bases: 8. The CDR3 DNA reads as TGTGCCAGCTCACCACGTAGCCAAGGGGGCCGCTACACCTTC. It is translated as CASSPRSQGGRYTF. Combining the CDR3 with reference TRBV18 and TRBJ1-2 gives the whole variable domain NAGVMQNPRHLVRRRGQEARLRCSPMKGHSHVYWYRQLPEEGLKFMVYLQKENIIDESGMPKERFSAEFPKEGPSILRIQQVVRGDSAAYFCASSPRSQGGRYTFGSGTRLTVV.

The chain employs TRBV7-9 and TRBJ1-1, with 7 positions matching TRBD1. This CDR3 contains 13 residues. After removal of 4 bases from V and 3 bases from J, the junction contained 2 bases not matched to a gene. Germline V lookup: CDR1 SEHNR, CDR2 FQNEAQ (reference sequence). The CDR3 bases are TGTGCCAGCAGCTATACAGGGGACACTGAAGCTTTCTTT. Translation gives CASSYTGDTEAFF.

This chain links TRBV30 with TRBJ1-4; TRBD1 is a possible D gene (5 bases). Per the germline V gene, CDR1 is GTSNPN and CDR2 is SVGIG (reference sequence). The CDR3 contains 14 residues. V dropped 0 bases and J dropped 6 bases, with 11 bases sitting between them. This CDR3 reads CAWSVGGRYEKLFF. CDR3 nucleotides: TGTGCCTGGAGTGTGGGGGGGAGGTATGAAAAACTGTTTTTT. The whole variable domain, remainder taken from reference TRBV30 and TRBJ1-4, is SQTIHQWPATLVQPVGSPLSLECTVEGTSNPNLYWYRQAAGRGLQLLFYSVGIGQISSEVPQNLSASRPQDRQFILSSKKLLLSDSGFYLCAWSVGGRYEKLFFGSGTQLSVL.

The rearrangement links TRBV5-1 to TRBJ2-4; perhaps TRBD1 as D (6 bases). V was cut by 3 bases and J by 2 bases, with 12 bases left in between. Germline CDR1 reads SGHRS; CDR2 reads YFSETQ. CDR3 length: 15 residues. CDR3 sequence (DNA): TGCGCCAGCAGCTATCAGGACAGTACCAAAAACATTCAGTACTTC. Translating it yields CASSYQDSTKNIQYF.

V is TRBV4-3 and J is TRBJ1-1, with D perhaps TRBD1 (5 bases). The V gene's germline CDR1 is LGHNA and CDR2 YSLEER. There are 15 residues in the CDR3. Between the trimmed V and J ends, which lost 1 base and 2 bases, there was a span of 11 bases. The chain's CDR3 is CASSQVGQFNTEAFF. The CDR3 coding sequence is TGCGCCAGCAGCCAAGTCGGACAATTTAACACTGAAGCTTTCTTT.

The chain links TRBV3-1 (or the pseudogene TRBV3-2) to TRBJ1-2; no reliable D call. This CDR3 region has 19 residues. The germline V gene encodes CDR1 LGHDT and CDR2 YNNKEL (reference sequence). V dropped 0 bases and J dropped 0 bases, with 20 bases sitting between them. CDR3 residues: CASSQDRGGRILTNYGYTF. CDR3 nucleotide sequence: TGTGCCAGCAGCCAAGATCGGGGAGGACGGATTCTTACTAACTATGGCTACACCTTC.

The gene calls are TRBV19 and TRBJ2-3; D is possibly TRBD2 (5 bases). CDR3 length: 17 amino acids. The germline gives CDR1 LNHDA, CDR2 SQIVND (reference sequence). V lost 7 bases, J lost 0 bases, and 20 bases lay in between. CDR3 amino acids: CASTGRAGLGSTDTQYF. The CDR3 DNA reads TGTGCCAGTACCGGACGGGCGGGCCTTGGAAGCACAGATACGCAGTATTTT. Based on the CDR3 plus reference TRBV19 and TRBJ2-3, the full variable domain is DGGITQSPKYLFRKEGQNVTLSCEQNLNHDAMYWYRQDPGQGLRLIYYSQIVNDFQKGDIAEGYSVSREKKESFPLTVTSAQKNPTAFYLCASTGRAGLGSTDTQYFGPGTRLTVL.

Details on this clone: The same CDR3 arises from other DNA sequences in this sample as well. CDR3: CASSPGTGGRETQYF. The CDR3 nucleotides read TGCGCCAGCAGCCCGGGGACAGGGGGGCGAGAGACCCAGTACTTC. This chain uses TRBV5-1 with TRBJ2-5; 11 bases line up with TRBD1. J was trimmed by 4 bases and V by 4 bases; bases with no gene match: 6. The CDR3 has 15 residues. CDR1 and CDR2 from the germline V gene are SGHRS and YFSETQ.

This chain uses TRBV10-2 with TRBJ1-2; D unresolved. There are 16 residues in the CDR3. Germline V gene lookup returns CDR1 WSHSY and CDR2 SAAADI. The V and J ends lost 3 bases and 8 bases respectively, with 22 bases between them. CDR3 nucleotides: TGCGCCAGCAGTGATATAAGCGGGGTTGCGCGGTGGGGCTACACCTTC. Amino acids: CASSDISGVARWGYTF.

This clone has more than one count but fewer than ten. The chain has TRBV5-1 and TRBJ2-2; unclear D gene. CDR1 is SGHRS, CDR2 YFSETQ, per germline. CDR3 length: 13 amino acids. The V end was cut by 2 bases, the J end by 5 bases, with 7 bases between. The CDR3 DNA reads TGCGCCAGCAGCTTTAAGAGGACCGGGGAGCTGTTTTTT. This encodes CASSFKRTGELFF. The full variable domain, rest sourced from reference TRBV5-1 and TRBJ2-2, is KAGVTQTPRYLIKTRGQQVTLSCSPISGHRSVSWYQQTPGQGLQFLFEYFSETQRNKGNFPGRFSGRQFSNSRSEMNVSTLELGDSALYLCASSFKRTGELFFGEGSRLTVL.

The chain has TRBV12-5 and TRBJ1-5; no clear D gene. Germline CDR1 reads LGHNT; CDR2 reads FRNRAP. The CDR3 covers 17 residues. V was clipped by 7 bases and J by 0 bases, with 19 bases between them. The CDR3 here is CASAPLSSSYSNQPQHF. CDR3 in DNA: TGTGCTAGTGCCCCCCTATCGAGTAGTTATAGCAATCAGCCCCAGCATTTT. Based on the CDR3 plus reference TRBV12-5 and TRBJ1-5, the full variable domain is DARVTQTPRHKVTEMGQEVTMRCQPILGHNTVFWYRQTMMQGLELLAYFRNRAPLDDSGMPKDRFSAEMPDATLATLKIQPSEPRDSAVYFCASAPLSSSYSNQPQHFGDGTRLSIL.